This T cell receptor beta chain is from a study of T cells in localized non-small cell lung cancer. This clone was observed a single time. Its antigen is still unknown. This CDR3 is 14 amino acids long. V lost 8 bases, J lost 5 bases, and 9 bases stayed unmatched. Germline CDR1 MNHEY, CDR2 SMNVEV (reference sequence). Here immunoSEQ multiplex PCR was the method, and the copy in TCRdb shows in-frame clones only, minus some. The table lists tens of thousands of clones, 65% to 90% of them singletons. Whole-study findings and limits: The greatest T cell clonality was found in uninvolved adjacent lung (higher than in tumor).

This TCR was recovered from a man aged 40 to 69 with stage III lung adenocarcinoma. This chain connects TRBV27 to TRBJ1-5; 7 positions match TRBD1. Sequenced material: peripheral blood mononuclear cells, taken before any cancer treatment. The chain's CDR3 is CASGLTGFHQPQHF. CDR3 in DNA: TGTGCCAGCGGCCTGACAGGGTTCCATCAGCCCCAGCATTTT.